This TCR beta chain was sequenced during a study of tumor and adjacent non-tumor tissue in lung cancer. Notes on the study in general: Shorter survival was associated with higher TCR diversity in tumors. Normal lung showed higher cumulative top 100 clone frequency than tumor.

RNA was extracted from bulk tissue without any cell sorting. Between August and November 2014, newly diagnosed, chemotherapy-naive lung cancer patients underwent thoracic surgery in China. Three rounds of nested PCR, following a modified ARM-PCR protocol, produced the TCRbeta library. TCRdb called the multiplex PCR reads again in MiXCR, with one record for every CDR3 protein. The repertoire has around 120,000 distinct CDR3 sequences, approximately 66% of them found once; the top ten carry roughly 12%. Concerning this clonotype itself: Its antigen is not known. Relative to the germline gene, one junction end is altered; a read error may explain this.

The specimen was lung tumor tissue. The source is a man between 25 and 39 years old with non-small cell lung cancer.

CDR3 loop: CASNPSPLYNEQFF. The CDR3 DNA reads TGTGCAAGCAATCCCAGTCCCCTCTACAATGAGCAGTTCTTC. This sequence joins TRBV11-3 and TRBJ2-1, with D unresolved. Germline lookup yields CDR1 SGHNT and CDR2 YENEEA. The CDR3 loop spans 14 amino acids.